This T cell receptor beta chain was identified during a study of T cells in Graves' hyperthyroidism and ophthalmopathy. Study-wide context: Blood from the periphery was taken at initial diagnosis, before any treatment.

Researchers defined stable Graves' hyperthyroidism as no ophthalmopathy progression within 18 months. There are a few counts of this clonotype. The junction shows a germline mismatch at one end, possibly a read error. CDR1 and CDR2 from the germline V gene are SGHVS and FQNEAQ. The CDR3 length is 13 residues. TCR beta CDR3 regions were amplified from RNA transcripts. The TCR CDR3 first-round RT-PCR relied on the HTBI primer set. One entry per CDR3 protein, called by TCRdb with MiXCR from the multiplex PCR reads. Found here are about 500,000 distinct CDR3 sequences, about a sixth of them singletons; the top ten hold about 18%.

This TCR was recovered from a woman aged 18-29 years with Graves' hyperthyroidism. The chain is built from TRBV7-8 and TRBJ1-5; the match to TRBD1 covers 10 bases. Sequenced sample: blood. The CDR3 protein is CASSPTGGQPRHF. CDR3 nucleotide sequence: TGTGCCAGCAGCCCGACAGGGGGCCAGCCCCGGCATTTT.